Each of the 17 T cell receptor beta chains below was sequenced from the same sample in a study of T cell repertoires in cytomegalovirus infection. TCRdb used MiXCR to reprocess the reads, holding one entry per CDR3 protein. The sample has about 360,000 distinct CDR3 sequences; about 34% are singletons. Their antigens are not known. The sample in question was cultured PBMCs, obtained from culture after CMV antigen stimulation. All receptors come from a human donor in good health (CMV status not recorded). Some clones in this sample may be carry-over from other donors' samples.

The chain has TRBV6-2 or TRBV6-3 and TRBJ2-7; D gene unclear. The germline V gene encodes CDR1 MNHEY and CDR2 SVGEGT. Trimming pared 0 bases from V and 1 base from J, leaving 10 bases between. The CDR3 runs to 15 residues. CDR3 in amino acids: CASSYSGWQSYEQYF. As DNA, the CDR3 is TGTGCCAGCAGTTACTCGGGTTGGCAGTCCTACGAGCAGTACTTC.

About this clonotype: The junction does not match germline at one end; this may be a read error. V gene TRBV7-2 combines with J gene TRBJ2-1; weak D call: TRBD2 (5 bases). The CDR3 totals 17 residues. Germline V CDR1 and CDR2: SGHTA, FQGNSA. In nucleotides, the CDR3 is TGTGCCAGCAGCTTAGGTCCTAGCCGGCGCTCCTACATTGAGCAGTTCTTC. Amino acids: CASSLGPSRRSYIEQFF.

The rearrangement joins TRBV2 to TRBJ1-3; no clear D. This CDR3 contains 12 residues. Germline V gives CDR1 SNHLY, CDR2 FYNNEI. CDR3 bases: TGTGCAAGGAGGGCCATGGAAAACACCATATATTTT. It codes for CARRAMENTIYF. Full variable domain (remainder filled in from reference TRBV2 and TRBJ1-3): EPEVTQTPSHQVTQMGQEVILRCVPISNHLYFYWYRQILGQKVEFLVSFYNNEISEKSEIFDDQFSVERPDGSNFTLKIRSTKLEDSAMYFCARRAMENTIYFGEGSWLTVV.

The chain carries TRBV5-4 and TRBJ2-5; no definite D call. With 0 bases removed from V and 5 bases from J, the gap between germline ends came to 14 bases. Germline CDR1 is SGHNT and CDR2 is YYREEE (reference sequence). The CDR3 runs to 15 residues. The CDR3 protein is CASSLEFRAGETQYF. The CDR3 bases are TGTGCCAGCAGCTTGGAGTTTAGGGCCGGGGAGACCCAGTACTTC.

The sample holds many counts of this clonotype. This chain uses TRBV6-1 with TRBJ1-5, with 8 bases fitting TRBD1. The CDR3 covers 15 residues. Trimming took 6 bases from V and 1 from J; bases not matched to a gene: 5. Looked up from germline, CDR1 is MNHNS and CDR2 is SASEGT. For the CDR3, the DNA is TGTGCCAGCAGCAACGACAGGGGAAGCAATCAGCCCCAGCATTTT. It specifies CASSNDRGSNQPQHF.

For this clonotype: The junction and the germline gene differ at one end; a read error may be behind it. V gene TRBV5-3 combines with J gene TRBJ2-1; perhaps TRBD2 as D (5 bases). TRBV5-3 falls under the ORF class, with uncertain function. This CDR3 comprises 13 residues. The CDR3, as DNA: TGTGCCAGCAGCTCCACTAGATCCAATGAGCAGTTCTTC. It encodes CASSSTRSNEQFF.

The rearrangement uses TRBV3-1 and TRBJ2-6; 7 nucleotides agree with TRBD2. CDR1 is LGHDT, CDR2 YNNKEL, per germline (reference sequence). V lost 6 bases to trimming and J lost 0 bases; unmatched junction nucleotides: 11. The CDR3 is 18 residues long. The CDR3: CASSRRAGVSSGANVLTF. The DNA for the CDR3 is TGTGCCAGCAGTCGCCGCGCGGGGGTATCCTCTGGGGCCAACGTCCTGACTTTC.

The V call is TRBV6-6, the J call TRBJ2-3; D is unclear. Trimming took off 2 bases at V and 1 base at J, with 4 bases between the two ends. From germline, CDR1 is MNHNY and CDR2 SVGAGI (reference sequence). The CDR3 length is 13 residues. CDR3: CASSYTRTDTQYF. As DNA, the CDR3 is TGTGCCAGCAGTTACACGCGCACAGATACGCAGTATTTT.

The V gene is TRBV19, the J gene TRBJ1-2; possible D gene TRBD1, 5 bases. Germline values: CDR1 LNHDA, CDR2 SQIVND (reference sequence). Trimming took off 5 bases at V and 6 bases at J, with 13 bases between the two ends. The CDR3 consists of 13 residues. CDR3 region: CASSFVGTDGYTF. CDR3 coding DNA: TGTGCCAGTAGTTTTGTAGGGACGGATGGCTACACCTTC.

This clonotype was observed a few times. The chain carries TRBV12-3 or TRBV12-4 and TRBJ1-1, with D perhaps TRBD1 (5 bases). The CDR3 contains 17 residues. Trimming removed 4 bases from V and 1 base from J, with 19 bases in between. CDR3 sequence reads: CASSYPHPGLTNTEAFF. As DNA, the CDR3 is TGTGCCAGCAGTTACCCCCATCCGGGACTGACGAACACTGAAGCTTTCTTT.

This clonotype was seen at least ten times. The rearrangement uses TRBV4-1 and TRBJ1-2; no firm D call. Trimming stripped 1 base from V and 5 bases from J, with 23 bases between. The CDR3 is made up of 18 amino acids. CDR1 and CDR2 (germline): MGHRA, YSYEKL. The CDR3 protein is CASSQVDMGLAAPYGYTF. As DNA, the CDR3 is TGCGCCAGCAGCCAAGTCGACATGGGGTTGGCAGCCCCATATGGCTACACCTTC.

The chain uses TRBV2 and TRBJ2-4, with D possibly being TRBD1 or TRBD2 (6 bases each). This CDR3 comprises 15 residues. Trimming cost V 8 bases and J 0 bases, with 14 bases left between them. Germline CDR1 reads SNHLY; CDR2 reads FYNNEI. The DNA for the CDR3 is TGTGCCAGCGAGCGTAGGGGGGTAGCCAAAAACATTCAGTACTTC. Its translation: CASERRGVAKNIQYF.

The chain links TRBV28 to TRBJ2-3; 8 bases line up with TRBD2. This CDR3 is 16 amino acids long. Per the germline V gene, CDR1 is MDHEN and CDR2 is SYDVKM. With V trimmed by 2 bases and J by 2 bases, 6 bases remained unmatched. CDR3 residues: CASSLQGSGVTDTQYF. The CDR3 nucleotides are TGTGCCAGCAGTTTACAGGGTAGCGGGGTCACAGATACGCAGTATTTT.

This clonotype has just one count. This rearrangement joins TRBV2 to TRBJ1-2, with a possible D match to TRBD1 (5 bases). From germline, CDR1 is SNHLY and CDR2 FYNNEI. V lost 6 bases and J lost 4, with 24 bases in between. This CDR3 has 17 residues. The chain's CDR3 is CASSLPGTFYEGYGYTF. The CDR3 DNA sequence: TGTGCCAGCAGCCTACCGGGGACTTTCTATGAGGGCTATGGCTACACCTTC.

The J gene is TRBJ1-1, the V gene TRBV5-4, with D possibly TRBD1 on 5 matching bases. Trimming cost V 4 bases and J 0 bases, with 13 bases left between them. Germline lookup yields CDR1 SGHNT and CDR2 YYREEE (reference sequence). The CDR3 loop spans 15 amino acids. CDR3 sequence reads: CASSTWGRLNTEAFF. DNA of the CDR3: TGTGCCAGCAGCACTTGGGGCAGACTGAACACTGAAGCTTTCTTT.

This clonotype was picked up a small number of times. The chain links TRBV10-3 to TRBJ2-2; D not resolved. Germline V gene sequence: CDR1 ENHRY, CDR2 SYGVKD. The CDR3 is made up of 19 amino acids. V gave up 8 bases and J gave up 0 bases, with 25 bases separating them. CDR3 loop: CAIPRKGNAPFANTGELFF. In DNA, the CDR3 is TGTGCCATCCCGAGGAAGGGTAACGCTCCGTTCGCGAACACCGGGGAGCTGTTTTTT.

This clonotype was counted a few times. The V gene is TRBV5-4, the J gene TRBJ1-1; D is uncertain. This CDR3 has 15 amino acids. Trimming removed 4 bases from V and 1 base from J, with 14 bases in between. Germline CDR1 and CDR2: SGHNT and YYREEE (reference sequence). The CDR3, as DNA: TGTGCCAGCAGCACGGGGTTCAGCGGGAACACTGAAGCTTTCTTT. Amino acid sequence: CASSTGFSGNTEAFF. Filled out from reference TRBV5-4 and TRBJ1-1, the complete variable domain reads ETGVTQSPTHLIKTRGQQVTLRCSSQSGHNTVSWYQQALGQGPQFIFQYYREEENGRGNFPPRFSGLQFPNYSSELNVNALELDDSALYLCASSTGFSGNTEAFFGQGTRLTVV.